Included here is one T cell receptor beta chain sequence, with context. Produced via immunoSEQ multiplex PCR; TCRdb's table is partial and in-frame only. The sample holds fewer than 400,000 clones; roughly 86% are singletons and the top ten take 1.8%. Germline CDR1 and CDR2: MDHEN and SYDVKM. With V trimmed by 5 bases and J by 6 bases, 15 bases remained unmatched. This CDR3 has 17 amino acids. This record comes from a study of blood T cell repertoires in COVID-19. The Seattle patients joined while their infection was active and were tracked longitudinally afterward. The receptor was derived from a woman in her twenties or thirties with COVID-19, enrolled during active disease. The rearrangement links TRBV28 to TRBJ1-1, with TRBD1 matching 10 bases. The sequenced sample consisted of peripheral blood. The CDR3 nucleotides are TGTGCCAGCAGTCGTTTACTAGAGGGACAGGGGTATCCTGAAGCTTTCTTT. This translates into CASSRLLEGQGYPEAFF.